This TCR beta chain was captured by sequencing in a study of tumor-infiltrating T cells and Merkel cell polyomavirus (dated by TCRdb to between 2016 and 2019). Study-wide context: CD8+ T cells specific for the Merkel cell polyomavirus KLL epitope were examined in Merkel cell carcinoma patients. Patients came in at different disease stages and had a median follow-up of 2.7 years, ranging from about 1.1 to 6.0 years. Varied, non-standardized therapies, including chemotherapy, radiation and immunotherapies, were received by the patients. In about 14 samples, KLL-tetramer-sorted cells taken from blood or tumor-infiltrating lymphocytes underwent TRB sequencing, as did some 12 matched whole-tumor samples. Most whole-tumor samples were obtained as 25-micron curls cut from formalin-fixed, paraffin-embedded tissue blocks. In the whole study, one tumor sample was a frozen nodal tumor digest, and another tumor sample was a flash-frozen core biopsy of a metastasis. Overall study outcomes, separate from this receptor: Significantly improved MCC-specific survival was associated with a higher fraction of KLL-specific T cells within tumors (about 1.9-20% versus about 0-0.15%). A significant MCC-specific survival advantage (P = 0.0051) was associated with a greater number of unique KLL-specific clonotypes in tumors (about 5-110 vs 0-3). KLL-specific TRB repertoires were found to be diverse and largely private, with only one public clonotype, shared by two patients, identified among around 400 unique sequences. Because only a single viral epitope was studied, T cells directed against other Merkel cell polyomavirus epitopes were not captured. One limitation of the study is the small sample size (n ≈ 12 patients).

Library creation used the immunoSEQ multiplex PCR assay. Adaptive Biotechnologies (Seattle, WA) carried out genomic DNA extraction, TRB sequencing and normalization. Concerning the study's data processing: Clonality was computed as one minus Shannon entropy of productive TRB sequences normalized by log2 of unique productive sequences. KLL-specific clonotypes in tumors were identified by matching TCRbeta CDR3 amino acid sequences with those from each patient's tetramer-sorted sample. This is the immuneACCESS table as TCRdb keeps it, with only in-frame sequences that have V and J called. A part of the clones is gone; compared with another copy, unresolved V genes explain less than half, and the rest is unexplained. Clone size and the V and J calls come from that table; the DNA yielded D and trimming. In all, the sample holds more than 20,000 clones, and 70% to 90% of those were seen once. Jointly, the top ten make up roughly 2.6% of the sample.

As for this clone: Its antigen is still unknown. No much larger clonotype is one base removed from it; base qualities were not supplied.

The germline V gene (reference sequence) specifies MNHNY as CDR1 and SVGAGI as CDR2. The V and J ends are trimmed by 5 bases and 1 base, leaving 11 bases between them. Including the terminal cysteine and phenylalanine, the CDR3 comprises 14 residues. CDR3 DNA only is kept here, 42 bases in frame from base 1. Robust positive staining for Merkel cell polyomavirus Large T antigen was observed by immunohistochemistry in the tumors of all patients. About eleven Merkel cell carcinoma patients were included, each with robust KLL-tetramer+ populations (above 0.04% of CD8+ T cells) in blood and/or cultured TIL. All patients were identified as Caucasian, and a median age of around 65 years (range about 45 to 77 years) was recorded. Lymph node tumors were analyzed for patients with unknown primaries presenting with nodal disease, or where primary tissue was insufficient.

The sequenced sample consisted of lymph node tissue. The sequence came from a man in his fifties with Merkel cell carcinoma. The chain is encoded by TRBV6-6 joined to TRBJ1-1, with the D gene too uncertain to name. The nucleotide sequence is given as TGTGCCAGCAGTGCTCAGGCGACGAACACTGAAGCTTTCTTT. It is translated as CASSAQATNTEAFF.